The 32 T cell receptor beta chains given below trace back to one sample, sequenced in a study of read filtering for tumor transcriptome and immune sequencing. This library used 300 to 450 ng RNA and molecular barcoded adaptors spanning alpha/delta and beta/gamma chains. Each CDR3 protein gets one entry after TCRdb re-called the reads with MiXCR. There are tens of thousands of distinct CDR3 sequences in the sample; around 21% occur only once, and around 15% lies in the top ten. The sample comprised a population of CD138-negative cells sorted from bone marrow. The receptors here all came from a donor aged 40 or older with multiple myeloma.

There are many counts of this clonotype. The rearrangement links TRBV29-1 to TRBJ2-7; tentatively, D is TRBD2 (6 bases). Germline V CDR1 and CDR2: SQVTM, ANQGSEA. Trimming shortened V by 4 bases and J by 1 base, and 11 bases separated the two germline ends. The CDR3 loop spans 13 amino acids. The CDR3 is CSVGRERSYEQYF. In nucleotides, the CDR3 is TGCAGCGTTGGTCGGGAGCGGTCCTACGAGCAGTACTTC.

This clonotype appeared a few times. The V call is TRBV20-1, the J call TRBJ2-5; TRBD2 agrees at 8 bases. The CDR3 loop spans 16 amino acids. The V gene's germline CDR1 is DFQATT and CDR2 SNEGSKA (reference sequence). Trimming took 5 bases from V and 4 from J; bases not matched to a gene: 15. Written as DNA, the CDR3 is TGCAGTGCTTCCCCTCAGCCCGGGGGGGCCCGAGAGACCCAGTACTTC. Its translation: CSASPQPGGARETQYF.

This rearrangement joins TRBV7-2 to TRBJ2-2; D remains ambiguous. The CDR3 has 20 residues. Germline CDR1 reads SGHTA; CDR2 reads FQGNSA. V lost 4 bases and J 0 bases, leaving 24 bases between the germline ends. CDR3: CASSYQTLAVDYPNTGELFF. DNA for the CDR3: TGTGCCAGCAGCTACCAGACATTGGCCGTGGATTACCCGAACACCGGGGAGCTGTTTTTT.

The sample holds many counts of this clonotype. The J gene is TRBJ2-7, the V gene TRBV20-1, with TRBD2 matching 8 bases. J gave up 2 bases and V 5 bases, and 5 bases lay outside the gene matches. The CDR3 runs to 13 residues. Germline V gene data show CDR1 as DFQATT and CDR2 as SNEGSKA (reference sequence). CDR3 region: CSAPGLAAYEQYF. CDR3 bases: TGCAGTGCTCCTGGACTAGCAGCCTACGAGCAGTACTTC.

This clonotype was seen repeatedly, ten times or more. The chain joins TRBV24-1 to TRBJ2-3, with D perhaps matching TRBD2 (7 bases). V lost 10 bases and J 3 bases, leaving 16 bases between the germline ends. This CDR3 contains 14 residues. In germline, CDR1 is KGHDR, CDR2 SFDVKD. The CDR3 region has the DNA TGTGCCACTCGGGGGGCGGGAGCAACAGATACGCAGTATTTT. Translated: CATRGAGATDTQYF.

Details on this clonotype: A junction boundary mismatches the germline segment, possibly from a read error. The V and J genes are TRBV4-1 and TRBJ2-2, with 12 bases identical to TRBD1. This CDR3 has 16 amino acids. From germline, CDR1 is MGHRA and CDR2 YSYEKL. The chain's CDR3 is CAGSPGTGGNTGELSF. CDR3 nucleotides: TGCGCCGGCAGCCCAGGGACAGGGGGCAACACCGGGGAGCTGTCTTTT.

This clonotype is judged medium-sized (0.01 to 0.1%). The V and J genes are TRBV4-1 and TRBJ1-1; D perhaps matches TRBD1 (6 bases). From germline, CDR1 is MGHRA and CDR2 YSYEKL. The V gene lost 0 bases and the J gene lost 6 bases, with 14 bases spanning the gap. This CDR3 contains 15 residues. CDR3 in DNA: TGCGCCAGCAGCCAAGAGGTGACAGGTCACTCTGAAGCTTTCTTT. It codes for CASSQEVTGHSEAFF.

Regarding this clonotype: A read error may account for a junction end that differs from germline. The CDR3, as DNA: TGTGCCAGCTCACCGGGACAGAACATTGAAGCTTTCTTT. Protein: CASSPGQNIEAFF. The genes are TRBV18 and TRBJ1-1, with TRBD1 matching 7 bases. This CDR3 is built from 13 residues. Germline V gives CDR1 KGHSH, CDR2 LQKENI.

Ten or more counts support this clonotype. J is TRBJ2-7 and V is TRBV20-1; D not certain. CDR1 and CDR2 from the germline V gene are DFQATT and SNEGSKA (reference sequence). The CDR3 contains 14 residues. V lost 3 bases and J 0 bases, leaving 12 bases between the germline ends. The CDR3 DNA sequence: TGCAGTGCTAGGTCCGAGACAAACTCCTACGAGCAGTACTTC. Amino acids: CSARSETNSYEQYF.

This clonotype was observed many times. The genes are TRBV20-1 and TRBJ2-3; no clear D gene. Per germline, CDR1 DFQATT and CDR2 SNEGSKA (reference sequence). The length of the CDR3 is 13 residues. Trimming took 1 base from V and 2 from J, leaving 7 bases between them. CDR3 nucleotide sequence: TGCAGTGCTAGAGTACGAACCACAGATACGCAGTATTTT. Protein sequence: CSARVRTTDTQYF.

Regarding this clonotype: One junction end does not reproduce the germline sequence, and a read error may be involved. In nucleotides, the CDR3 is TGCGCCAGCAGCTTGGTCAGGGGGAGCACTGAAGCTTCCTTT. This translates into CASSLVRGSTEASF. This chain uses TRBV5-1 with TRBJ1-1, with TRBD1 identical over 7 bases. The germline V gene has CDR1 SGHRS and CDR2 YFSETQ. CDR3 size: 14 residues.

This clonotype was observed a handful of times. The V gene is TRBV5-1, the J gene TRBJ1-2; D uncertain. The CDR3 loop spans 14 amino acids. V shed 3 bases and J shed 6 bases, with 15 bases lying between them. CDR1 is SGHRS and CDR2 is YFSETQ in the germline V gene. Here the CDR3 reads CASSSQQHFDGYTF. As DNA, the CDR3 is TGCGCCAGCAGCTCCCAGCAGCACTTTGATGGCTACACCTTC.

The table lists this clonotype with many counts. V and J are TRBV7-9 and TRBJ1-1, with D unclear. CDR1 and CDR2 (germline): SEHNR, FQNEAQ (reference sequence). The CDR3 extends over 12 amino acids. Trimming took 6 bases from V and 2 from J, leaving 7 bases between them. DNA of the CDR3: TGTGCCAGCAGGTGGGGTAACACTGAAGCTTTCTTT. Amino acids: CASRWGNTEAFF.

V is TRBV12-3 or TRBV12-4 and J is TRBJ2-4; D is unclear. Trimming removed 3 bases at V and 0 bases at J, with 3 bases between. This CDR3 has 13 residues. The CDR3 loop is CASSFLAKNIQYF. The CDR3 coding sequence is TGTGCCAGCAGTTTTCTAGCCAAAAACATTCAGTACTTC.

V is TRBV9 and J is TRBJ2-7; D not resolved. The V end lost 1 base, the J end lost 7 bases, and 21 bases lay between the germline ends. Per germline, CDR1 SGDLS and CDR2 YYNGEE. The CDR3 sequence is 16 residues long. The CDR3 bases are TGTGCCAGCAGCGTAAGTGCCGAATCGGGTGCTAGGGAGCAGTACTTC. Protein product: CASSVSAESGAREQYF.

The chain uses TRBV2 and TRBJ2-5; 10 nucleotides line up with TRBD1. The V segment lost 6 bases and the J segment 5 bases; nucleotides outside the gene matches: 12. This CDR3 has 16 residues. Germline CDR1 SNHLY, CDR2 FYNNEI. The chain's CDR3 is CASRPTRGTGAETQYF. The CDR3 coding sequence is TGTGCCAGCAGACCTACTAGAGGGACAGGGGCGGAGACCCAGTACTTC.

This clonotype was seen only once. Only one base separates this from a far larger clonotype, so it likely reflects a read error. The genes are TRBV5-5 and TRBJ2-1; the D gene is possibly TRBD2 (6 bases). This CDR3 contains 15 residues. Trimming took off 1 base at V and 7 bases at J, with 15 bases between the two ends. Per the germline V gene, CDR1 is SGHKS and CDR2 is YYEKEE (reference sequence). The CDR3 is CASSLRATGRNEQFF. DNA for the CDR3: TGTGCCAGCAGCTTGAGGGCTACCGGGAGAAATGAGCAGTTCTTC.

Many counts were recorded for this clonotype. V gene TRBV10-3 combines with J gene TRBJ2-5; 11 positions agree with TRBD2. The V gene end was trimmed by 6 bases and the J gene end by 4 bases; junction bases not matched to a gene: 7. This CDR3 contains 15 residues. Per the germline V gene, CDR1 is ENHRY and CDR2 is SYGVKD. Here the CDR3 reads CAIREGTSGRETQYF. The CDR3 nucleotides read TGTGCCATCAGGGAGGGGACTAGCGGTCGAGAGACCCAGTACTTC.

The table lists this clonotype with many counts. V is TRBV11-1 and J is TRBJ2-3; D uncertain. The CDR3 length is 12 residues. The V gene's germline CDR1 is SGHAT and CDR2 FQDESV (reference sequence). Between the trimmed V and J ends, which lost 5 bases and 5 bases, there was a span of 8 bases. The CDR3 reads CASSLLLDTQYF. The CDR3 coding sequence is TGTGCCAGCAGCCTGCTCTTAGATACGCAGTATTTT.

This clonotype was picked up a small number of times. This may arise from a read error, as a much more abundant clone is one base away. The genes are TRBV29-1 and TRBJ2-7; 9 bases are a match to TRBD1. J gave up 3 bases and V 5 bases, and 2 bases lay outside the gene matches. Germline CDR1 is SQVTM and CDR2 is ANQGSEA. The length of the CDR3 is 12 residues. This CDR3 reads CSVRGQGYEQYF. The CDR3 coding sequence is TGCAGCGTTAGGGGACAGGGCTACGAGCAGTACTTC.

This clonotype was observed many times. V is TRBV20-1 and J is TRBJ1-4; TRBD1 matches at 11 bases. V lost 5 bases to trimming and J lost 7 bases; unmatched junction nucleotides: 9. The germline CDR1 and CDR2 sequences are DFQATT and SNEGSKA (reference sequence). The CDR3 totals 15 residues. DNA for the CDR3: TGCAGTGCTTTCAATCCCGGGACAGGGGGTGAAAAACTGTTTTTT. Amino acids: CSAFNPGTGGEKLFF.

This clonotype was picked up many times. This rearrangement joins TRBV7-3 to TRBJ2-6; D remains unclear. Between the trimmed V and J ends, which lost 0 bases and 4 bases, there was a span of 16 bases. This CDR3 comprises 18 residues. The V gene's germline CDR1 is SGHTA and CDR2 FQGTGA. DNA for the CDR3: TGTGCCAGCAGCTTAACTGCCCAGAATCGGCGCGGGGCCAACGTCCTGACTTTC. Translated, it gives CASSLTAQNRRGANVLTF. The full variable domain, in which reference TRBV7-3 and TRBJ2-6 provide the parts outside the CDR3, is GAGVSQTPSNKVTEKGKYVELRCDPISGHTALYWYRQSLGQGPEFLIYFQGTGAADDSGLPNDRFFAVRPEGSVSTLKIQRTERGDSAVYLCASSLTAQNRRGANVLTFGAGSRLTVL.

Many counts were recorded for this clonotype. The CDR3 coding sequence is TGTGCCAGCAGTGACTCAGGACTAGCGGGGAAAACCCAGTACTTC. Residues: CASSDSGLAGKTQYF. The chain carries TRBV6-1 and TRBJ2-5; 12 bases match TRBD2. The germline V gene has CDR1 MNHNS and CDR2 SASEGT. This CDR3 has 15 amino acids. V shed 3 bases and J 8 bases; nucleotides not matched to a gene: 7.

This clonotype was detected ten times or more. This chain links TRBV29-1 with TRBJ2-1, with TRBD2 identical over 7 bases. V lost 0 bases and J lost 2; bases outside the gene matches: 1. The CDR3 totals 14 residues. Germline CDR1 is SQVTM and CDR2 is ANQGSEA. CDR3 protein: CSVEEAGAYNEQFF. In DNA, the CDR3 is TGCAGCGTTGAAGAGGCGGGGGCCTACAATGAGCAGTTCTTC.

This clonotype occurred many times. The CDR3 sequence: CASSSPGQGAYNEQFF. CDR3 coding DNA: TGTGCCAGCAGCTCACCGGGACAGGGGGCCTACAATGAGCAGTTCTTC. This chain joins TRBV7-9 and TRBJ2-1, with 11 nucleotides matching TRBD1. CDR1 and CDR2 from the germline V gene are SEHNR and FQNEAQ (reference sequence). This CDR3 comprises 16 residues. Unmatched junction bases numbered 4, after V lost 4 bases and J lost 2 bases.

The CDR3 loop is CASSLPREDDEKLFF. DNA of the CDR3: TGTGCCAGCAGTTTACCCAGGGAGGATGACGAAAAACTGTTTTTT. The chain links TRBV28 to TRBJ1-4; D perhaps matches TRBD1 (5 bases). V lost 2 bases and J 8 bases, leaving 15 bases between the germline ends. The CDR3 consists of 15 residues. CDR1 MDHEN and CDR2 SYDVKM come from the germline V gene.

On this clonotype: This could be a read error, since a much larger clone is one nucleotide away. The chain is built from TRBV20-1 and TRBJ2-7, with 7 nucleotides matching TRBD2. This CDR3 comprises 11 residues. Germline V gene data show CDR1 as DFQATT and CDR2 as SNEGSKA (reference sequence). CDR3 DNA: TGCGGTGTGGTTAGCGGGTACGAGCAGTACTTC. Translated: CGVVSGYEQYF.

The chain recombines TRBV20-1 with TRBJ1-5, with a tentative D call TRBD1 (6 bases). CDR1 is DFQATT and CDR2 is SNEGSKA in the germline V gene (reference sequence). Trimming removed 1 base from V and 4 bases from J, with 23 bases in between. The CDR3 covers 18 residues. The CDR3 loop reads CSARGGGQPQVQNQPQHF. The CDR3 nucleotides are TGCAGTGCTAGAGGAGGAGGACAGCCGCAAGTCCAAAATCAGCCCCAGCATTTT.

This clonotype appeared many times. The chain employs TRBV12-3 or TRBV12-4 and TRBJ2-2, with D possibly TRBD2 on 6 matching bases. The CDR3 spans 15 residues. Trimming removed 6 bases from V and 6 bases from J, with 17 bases in between. Written as DNA, the CDR3 is TGTGCCAGCAGCCGCAGGGACCCGGGGGCCGGGGAGCTGTTTTTT. Amino acid sequence: CASSRRDPGAGELFF.

At least ten counts were recorded for this clonotype. This chain uses TRBV20-1 with TRBJ2-4, with no clear D. Germline V gene lookup returns CDR1 DFQATT and CDR2 SNEGSKA (reference sequence). Trimming pared 3 bases from V and 3 bases from J, leaving 6 bases between. The CDR3 is made up of 12 amino acids. CDR3 protein: CSASFDKNIQYF. CDR3 DNA: TGCAGTGCTAGTTTCGACAAAAACATTCAGTACTTC.

About this clonotype: A junction boundary mismatches the germline segment, possibly from a read error. The chain carries TRBV3-1 and TRBJ2-5, with TRBD2 as a possible D gene (6 bases). Germline CDR1 LGHDT, CDR2 YNNKEL (reference sequence). The CDR3 extends over 16 amino acids. CDR3 protein: CASSQGLVGDGETLYF. The CDR3 DNA reads as TGTGCCAGCAGCCAAGGACTAGTGGGAGATGGTGAGACCCTGTACTTC.

This clonotype was counted a few times. A single base separates this from a much larger clone, so it may be a read error. No conserved phenylalanine or tryptophan ends this CDR3, so it is likely a read error. The V and J genes are TRBV3-1 and TRBJ2-7; possible D gene TRBD1, 5 bases. Germline CDR1 and CDR2: LGHDT and YNNKEL (reference sequence). The germline V and J ends were trimmed by 4 bases and 5 bases, with 9 bases remaining between them. The CDR3 length is 12 residues. The CDR3 is CASSRQGNEQYS. The CDR3 coding sequence is TGTGCCAGCAGCCGGCAGGGCAACGAGCAGTACTCC.